The 28 T cell receptor beta chains below come from one sample, sequenced in a study of blood T cells in healthy people across ages. Using a J-beta primer mix together with a sample-barcoded 5' primer, a second PCR was run for 7 to 11 cycles. TCRdb redid the calling of the 5' RACE reads with MiXCR, one entry per CDR3 protein. The sample includes 1.5 million to 2 million distinct CDR3 sequences, 39% of them seen just once. The sequenced material came from blood. The source of these receptors is a human donor in good health.

This chain links TRBV9 with TRBJ2-1; 7 nucleotides agree with TRBD2. Looked up from germline, CDR1 is SGDLS and CDR2 is YYNGEE. There are 17 residues in the CDR3. With 0 bases clipped from V and 5 bases from J, the junction kept 11 bases outside the gene matches. In DNA form, the CDR3 reads TGTGCCAGCAGCGTAGAGTCGGGCGGGGGACCAGACAATGAGCAGTTCTTC. Its protein is CASSVESGGGPDNEQFF.

The chain joins TRBV6-5 to TRBJ1-1; weak D call: TRBD1 (5 bases). V was trimmed by 7 bases and J by 5 bases, leaving 20 bases between them. Germline V lookup: CDR1 MNHEY, CDR2 SVGAGI. CDR3 length: 15 amino acids. CDR3 sequence (DNA): TGTGCCAGCACAAGTCCGAGTAGGGGAGGGACTGAAGCTTTCTTT. Its translation is CASTSPSRGGTEAFF.

The rearrangement links TRBV10-3 to TRBJ2-3; 14 nucleotides align to TRBD2. The CDR3 length is 14 residues. Germline CDR1 ENHRY, CDR2 SYGVKD. V was clipped by 7 bases and J by 6 bases; unmatched bases: 3. Here the CDR3 reads CAITRTSGGDTQYF. The DNA of the CDR3 is TGTGCCATCACCAGGACTAGCGGGGGGGATACGCAGTATTTT.

This clonotype was picked up one time. The chain links TRBV6-2 or TRBV6-3 to TRBJ2-7; D uncertain. This CDR3 is 13 amino acids long. Trimming shortened V by 6 bases and J by 3 bases, and 12 bases separated the two germline ends. CDR1 and CDR2 from the germline V gene are MNHEY and SVGEGT. The CDR3 protein is CASSPTTHYEQYF. The CDR3 nucleotides are TGTGCCAGCAGCCCCACGACCCACTACGAGCAGTACTTC.

The rearrangement uses TRBV5-1 and TRBJ2-1; 8 nucleotides align to TRBD2. V trimming: 4 bases; J trimming: 5 bases; junction bases outside the gene matches: 11. Germline V gene lookup returns CDR1 SGHRS and CDR2 YFSETQ. CDR3 size: 16 residues. The CDR3 loop reads CASSLAAGLGNNEQFF. CDR3 DNA sequence: TGCGCCAGCAGCCTGGCGGCGGGACTAGGCAACAATGAGCAGTTCTTC.

This clonotype was counted only a few times. The CDR3 here is CASSTTGGRTEAFF. The CDR3 bases are TGCGCCAGCAGTACTACAGGGGGCCGCACTGAAGCTTTCTTT. This chain uses TRBV10-2 with TRBJ1-1; 9 positions match TRBD1. Germline V gene data show CDR1 as WSHSY and CDR2 as SAAADI. The trim removed 5 bases at V and 4 bases at J, leaving 5 bases unmatched. The CDR3 runs to 14 residues.

The sample holds a few counts of this clonotype. This sequence joins TRBV18 and TRBJ2-7, with D hard to call. Per the germline V gene, CDR1 is KGHSH and CDR2 is LQKENI. V gave up 2 bases and J gave up 3 bases, with 8 bases separating them. CDR3 length: 13 amino acids. CDR3 bases: TGTGCCAGCTCACCAACGACCCTCTACGAGCAGTACTTC. Its protein is CASSPTTLYEQYF.

The chain combines TRBV13 with TRBJ2-2; no clear D gene. The length of the CDR3 is 17 residues. Trimming removed 3 bases from V and 2 bases from J, with 16 bases in between. Looked up from germline, CDR1 is PRHDT and CDR2 is FYEKMQ (reference sequence). CDR3 nucleotides: TGTGCCAGCAGCTTGGGGATCCCTAGAGCCAACACCGGGGAGCTGTTTTTT. Its translation: CASSLGIPRANTGELFF.

The chain has TRBV20-1 and TRBJ2-5; D possibly uses TRBD1 or TRBD2 (7 bases each). The J call may not be correct, given that the DNA end is closer to TRBJ2-7. The CDR3 extends over 16 amino acids. The germline V gene has CDR1 DFQATT and CDR2 SNEGSKA (reference sequence). As DNA, the CDR3 is TGCAGTGCTAGAGAAGCGGGGACAGATCCAATCTACGAGCAGTACTTC. Translation gives CSAREAGTDPIYEQYF.

This clonotype came up a few times. The gene calls are TRBV3-1 and TRBJ2-7; possibly TRBD2 for D (5 bases). CDR3 length equals 14 residues. V lost 4 bases, J lost 0 bases, and 10 bases lay in between. Germline V gives CDR1 LGHDT, CDR2 YNNKEL (reference sequence). CDR3 nucleotide sequence: TGTGCCAGCAGCCGTGTCGGGGTCTCCTACGAGCAGTACTTC. Translation: CASSRVGVSYEQYF.

This chain connects TRBV2 to TRBJ2-3, with no clear D. Trimming pared 4 bases from V and 5 bases from J, leaving 10 bases between. CDR3 length equals 13 residues. The germline V gene has CDR1 SNHLY and CDR2 FYNNEI. The CDR3 protein is CASSVSRRDTQYF. In DNA, the CDR3 is TGTGCCAGCAGTGTCTCACGACGAGATACGCAGTATTTT.

This clonotype was counted at least ten times. CDR3 DNA: TGTGCCAGCAGATCACCATCGGGGCAGGGAGGGCTCAATGAGCAGTTCTTC. This codes for CASRSPSGQGGLNEQFF. The gene calls are TRBV7-8 and TRBJ2-1, with 7 nucleotides matching TRBD2. Germline loops: CDR1 SGHVS, CDR2 FQNEAQ. Losses at the gene ends were 6 bases for V and 6 bases for J; bases not matched to a gene: 17. This CDR3 region has 17 residues.

This clonotype was seen a handful of times. The junction departs from germline at one end; a sequencing error may be responsible. The chain employs TRBV6-2 or TRBV6-3 and TRBJ1-6; 8 bases are shared with TRBD1. The CDR3 is 15 amino acids. Germline CDR1 reads MNHEY; CDR2 reads SVGEGT. CDR3 loop: CASTSDRGGNPPLHF. As DNA, the CDR3 is TGTGCCAGCACCTCAGACAGGGGTGGTAATCCACCCCTCCACTTT.

This clonotype was picked up a small number of times. The rearrangement uses TRBV10-3 and TRBJ1-5, with 9 bases matching TRBD1. Germline CDR1 is ENHRY and CDR2 is SYGVKD. The V and J ends lost 3 bases and 2 bases, in that order; junction bases with no gene match: 8. CDR3 length: 17 residues. DNA for the CDR3: TGTGCCATCAGTGATACGGCTAGACAGGGGGGCAATCAGCCCCAGCATTTT. Its protein product is CAISDTARQGGNQPQHF.

In its sample, this clonotype was seen a few times. This sequence joins TRBV12-3 or TRBV12-4 and TRBJ2-7; 14 bases map to TRBD2. The trim removed 7 bases at V and 5 bases at J, leaving 4 bases unmatched. The CDR3 runs 14 residues. The CDR3 here is CASTLTSGGDEQYF. The DNA for the CDR3 is TGTGCCAGCACCCTGACTAGCGGGGGGGACGAGCAGTACTTC.

The V gene is TRBV4-1, the J gene TRBJ2-1; a possible D gene is TRBD2 (5 bases). CDR3 size: 13 residues. Per the germline V gene, CDR1 is MGHRA and CDR2 is YSYEKL. V was cut by 1 base and J by 9 bases, with 10 bases left in between. CDR3 sequence (DNA): TGCGCCAGCAGCCAAGGCGCTGAGGGTGAGCAGTTCTTC. It specifies CASSQGAEGEQFF.

Here the CDR3 reads CSAHDSYQETQYF. The CDR3 nucleotides are TGCAGTGCTCATGACTCGTATCAAGAGACCCAGTACTTC. The chain employs TRBV20-1 and TRBJ2-5; no reliable D call. V was shortened by 5 bases and J by 2 bases, with 12 bases between the two germline ends. The CDR3 is 13 residues long. Germline-derived CDR1 and CDR2 are DFQATT and SNEGSKA (reference sequence).

A few counts support this clonotype. V usage is TRBV12-3 or TRBV12-4 and J usage is TRBJ2-7, with a possible D match to TRBD1 (6 bases). CDR3 length: 14 amino acids. Trimming stripped 4 bases from V and 2 bases from J, with 12 bases between. The CDR3 spells CASSSTGHTYEQYF. The CDR3 coding sequence is TGTGCCAGCAGTTCGACAGGCCATACCTACGAGCAGTACTTC.

The rearrangement uses TRBV5-1 and TRBJ1-2, with a weak D call TRBD1 (5 bases). CDR3 length: 15 amino acids. Germline V gene sequence: CDR1 SGHRS, CDR2 YFSETQ. V was shortened by 4 bases and J by 4 bases, with 17 bases between the two germline ends. The CDR3 sequence: CASSVDRDPGYGYTF. As DNA, the CDR3 is TGCGCCAGCAGCGTGGACCGGGACCCCGGCTATGGCTACACCTTC.

This sequence joins TRBV20-1 and TRBJ2-7; TRBD2 matches at 8 bases. The ends lost 0 bases at V and 3 bases at J; junction bases unmatched: 4. Germline CDR1 is DFQATT and CDR2 is SNEGSKA (reference sequence). This CDR3 is built from 14 residues. CDR3 sequence: CSARDRGGLYEQYF. Here the CDR3 DNA reads TGCAGTGCTAGAGACCGGGGGGGCCTCTACGAGCAGTACTTC.

The rearrangement joins TRBV5-1 to TRBJ1-1, with TRBD1 matching over 10 bases. This CDR3 spans 14 amino acids. The germline V gene encodes CDR1 SGHRS and CDR2 YFSETQ. Trimming cost V 3 bases and J 7 bases; bases outside gene matches: 6. The DNA for the CDR3 is TGCGCCAGCAGCTGGGGGACAGGGGAAGGTGAAGCTTTCTTT. Translating gives CASSWGTGEGEAFF.

This clonotype has only a few counts. The chain carries TRBV20-1 and TRBJ2-1, with 7 bases matching TRBD2. Looked up from germline, CDR1 is DFQATT and CDR2 is SNEGSKA (reference sequence). The CDR3 extends over 11 amino acids. Trimming cost V 1 base and J 14 bases; bases outside gene matches: 5. The CDR3 here is CSARVLLAEFF. CDR3 nucleotide sequence: TGCAGTGCTAGAGTCTTGCTAGCGGAGTTCTTC.

This clonotype has just a few counts. The chain has TRBV6-6 and TRBJ1-2; D is possibly TRBD1 (6 bases). The V gene's germline CDR1 is MNHNY and CDR2 SVGAGI (reference sequence). CDR3 length: 13 residues. Trimming removed 4 bases from V and 8 bases from J, with 14 bases in between. The CDR3 reads CASSFRRGAGYTF. Here the CDR3 DNA reads TGTGCCAGCAGTTTCAGACGGGGGGCGGGCTACACCTTC.

This chain links TRBV7-2 with TRBJ1-1; D gene unclear. Germline V gene lookup returns CDR1 SGHTA and CDR2 FQGNSA. The V end lost 5 bases, the J end lost 5 bases, and 12 bases lay between the germline ends. The CDR3 loop spans 13 amino acids. CDR3 protein: CASSPVKGTEAFF. CDR3 nucleotide sequence: TGTGCCAGCAGCCCTGTGAAAGGGACTGAAGCTTTCTTT.

The rearrangement uses TRBV7-3 and TRBJ2-3, with D perhaps being TRBD1 or TRBD2 (6 bases each). CDR3 length: 14 amino acids. Germline values: CDR1 SGHTA, CDR2 FQGTGA. Trimming took off 8 bases at V and 6 bases at J, with 18 bases between the two ends. The CDR3 reads CASGSSRGVDTQYF. DNA for the CDR3: TGTGCCAGCGGCTCCTCTAGGGGGGTGGATACGCAGTATTTT.

This clonotype was seen only a few times. The chain recombines TRBV20-1 with TRBJ1-2, with D tentatively TRBD1 (5 bases). V was clipped by 0 bases and J by 6 bases, with 14 bases between them. CDR1 DFQATT and CDR2 SNEGSKA come from the germline V gene (reference sequence). CDR3 size: 14 residues. The CDR3 nucleotides are TGCAGTGCTAGAGATTGGGGGGAAATCGATGGCTACACCTTC. It is translated as CSARDWGEIDGYTF.

The chain joins TRBV5-6 to TRBJ2-7; TRBD2 might be the D (6 bases). The germline CDR1 and CDR2 sequences are SGHDT and YYEEEE. This CDR3 is 14 amino acids long. The V end lost 3 bases, the J end lost 6 bases, and 16 bases lay between the germline ends. The CDR3 sequence is CASSWRAGSREQYF. The CDR3 DNA is TGTGCCAGCAGCTGGAGGGCTGGGTCGCGCGAGCAGTACTTC.

This clonotype occurred a few times. This chain links TRBV4-1 with TRBJ2-1, with a possible D match to TRBD2 (6 bases). CDR1 is MGHRA and CDR2 is YSYEKL in the germline V gene. This CDR3 has 15 residues. The V gene lost 4 bases and the J gene lost 6 bases, with 16 bases spanning the gap. CDR3 in amino acids: CASSPAGTGSNEQFF. In DNA, the CDR3 is TGCGCCAGCAGCCCGGCGGGGACGGGAAGCAATGAGCAGTTCTTC.